Listed below are T cell receptor beta chains from one sample, sequenced in a study of Ad26.COV2.S vaccination and SARS-CoV-2 variants. Repertoires were generated with immunoSEQ multiplex PCR, while TCRdb's copy carries only in-frame clones and drops some. Of about 320,000 clones detected, roughly nine tenths appear once; the ten largest clones hold 5% to 6.5%. Sequences were derived from peripheral blood, sampled in a trial of Ad26.COV2.S vaccine versus placebo. These receptors were taken from a person between 18 and 65 years old who received the Ad26.COV2.S COVID-19 vaccine or a placebo. The CDR3 runs from the conserved cysteine through the conserved F or W. The D gene is left open where the match is weak. Clone size is not always given. Where it is, it says once, few, many or a class for expanded clones.

clone_size j_call v_call d_call cdr3_nt cdr3_aa
- TRBJ1-2 TRBV4-1 TRBD1 TGCGCCAGCAGCCAAGAGAGGGACAGCCTCACCCCATATGGCTACACCTTC CASSQERDSLTPYGYTF
- TRBJ2-7 TRBV5-1 - TGCGCCAGCAACTCCATCAGCCCCGGGTCCCACGAGCAGTACTTC CASNSISPGSHEQYF
- TRBJ2-3 TRBV28 - TGTGCCAGCAGTTTAACAGGGTTGGGTACGCAGTATTTT CASSLTGLGTQYF
- TRBJ1-5 TRBV27 - TGTGCCGGCCTATCATACGGGCCAAAGGGTTTCGTGTGCAATCAGCCCCAGCATTTT CAGLSYGPKGFVCNQPQHF
- TRBJ2-3 TRBV9 - TGTGCCAGCAGCCCAAGTACAAGTGTCTCCTCCACAGATACGCAGTATTTT CASSPSTSVSSTDTQYF
- TRBJ2-1 TRBV4-3 TRBD1 TGCGCCAGCAGCCCGGACAGGGGGTGGCGAGAGTTCTTC CASSPDRGWREFF
- TRBJ1-5 TRBV4-3 - TGCGCCAGCAGCCAAGAGAGACAGGGCAATCAGCCCCAGCATTTT CASSQERQGNQPQHF
- TRBJ1-2 TRBV5-4 - TGTGCCAGCAGCTCGACAGAGGGAGGTGGCTACACCTTC CASSSTEGGGYTF
- TRBJ2-1 TRBV5-5 - TGTGCCAGCAGCTTGTGGGGCAGTGAGCAGTTCTTC CASSLWGSEQFF
- TRBJ1-1 TRBV11-3 TRBD1 TGTGCCAGCAGCCTGGACAGGGGTCGACACACTGAAGCTTTCTTT CASSLDRGRHTEAFF
- TRBJ2-1 TRBV13 - TGTGCCAGCAGCTTACGGGAGTCACGGAATGAGCAGTTCTTC CASSLRESRNEQFF
- TRBJ2-3 TRBV7-6 - TGTGCCAGCAGTAAGGGGAGCCCAGATACGCAGTATTTT CASSKGSPDTQYF
- TRBJ1-1 TRBV12-3/TRBV12-4 TRBD1 TGTGCCAGCAGTCCGGGACAGGGGGCGCGGGCTTTCTTT CASSPGQGARAFF
- TRBJ1-5 TRBV7-2 - TGTGCCAGCAGCTTCGGGAATCAGCCCCAGCATTTT CASSFGNQPQHF
few TRBJ1-2 TRBV6-5 - TGTGCCAGCAGTTACTCACCACAGGGCCTTCGCTATGGCTACACCTTC CASSYSPQGLRYGYTF
- TRBJ2-1 TRBV7-8 - TGTGCCAGCAGCCGAGGCTATGGCCAAGGCAATGAGCAGTTCTTC CASSRGYGQGNEQFF
- TRBJ1-2 TRBV18 TRBD1 TGTGCCAGCTCACCACCGGACAGGGGGCCGTCAGGCTACACCTTC CASSPPDRGPSGYTF
- TRBJ2-5 TRBV27 - TGTGCCAGCAGTTTATCGCTGATGGGGGAGACCCAGTACTTC CASSLSLMGETQYF
once TRBJ1-1 TRBV7-9 - TGTGCCAGCAGCGCCGCCCTGGGGGGGAACACTGAAGCTTTCTTT CASSAALGGNTEAFF
- TRBJ2-7 TRBV28 TRBD1 TGTGCCAGCAGTTTATTAATGTCTGGGACAGGGGGCTACGAGCAGTACTTC CASSLLMSGTGGYEQYF
- TRBJ1-2 TRBV30 - TGTGCCTGGAGTGGCGGAAACTATGGCTACACCTTC CAWSGGNYGYTF
once TRBJ2-1 TRBV18 TRBD2 TGTGCCAGCCTTGGACTAGCGGGGGGGAATGAGCAGTTCTTC CASLGLAGGNEQFF
- TRBJ2-3 TRBV15 TRBD2 TGTGCCACCAGCAGAGTTATAGCGGGAGGGCCCGATACGCAGTATTTT CATSRVIAGGPDTQYF
- TRBJ2-3 TRBV6-6 - TGTGCCAGCAGTTACTTGAAGGGGGGCAGCACAGATACGCAGTATTTT CASSYLKGGSTDTQYF
few TRBJ1-5 TRBV10-3 - TGTGCCATCAGTGAGTCTTTGAGCGGTAATCAGCCCCAGCATTTT CAISESLSGNQPQHF
once TRBJ2-5 TRBV5-1 TRBD1 TGCGCCAGCAGCTTGGAGGGGACAGGCCTTGGTCGGCAAGAGACCCAGTACTTC CASSLEGTGLGRQETQYF
once TRBJ1-5 TRBV4-2 - TGTGCCAGCAGCCAAACCCAGGGTAATGGCAATCAGCCCCAGCATTTT CASSQTQGNGNQPQHF
- TRBJ2-7 TRBV11-2 - TGTGCCAGCAGCTCCAGGGCCCTCGAGCAGTACTTC CASSSRALEQYF
- TRBJ1-1 TRBV7-2 TRBD1 TGTGCCAGCAGCGAGGGACAGGCGGGGACTGAAGCTTTCTTT CASSEGQAGTEAFF
- TRBJ2-3 TRBV20-1 - TGCAGTGCTAGTTGGGTCGCAGATACGCAGTATTTT CSASWVADTQYF
- TRBJ2-2 TRBV27 TRBD1 TGTGCCAGCAGTCCCCAGAGGTTGAGGGGGACAGACACCGGGGAGCTGTTTTTT CASSPQRLRGTDTGELFF
- TRBJ2-1 TRBV4-3 TRBD2 TGCGCCAGCAGCCAAGATGTTTACAGCGGGAATAACAATGAGCAGTTCTTC CASSQDVYSGNNNEQFF
- TRBJ1-5 TRBV4-3 - TGCGCCAGCAGCCAAGATAGGGCAGGGAGGAATGGCAATCAGCCCCAGCATTTT CASSQDRAGRNGNQPQHF
- TRBJ2-7 TRBV5-1 - TGCGCCAGCAGCCCCACCCAGAGAGTCGAGCAGTACTTC CASSPTQRVEQYF
- TRBJ1-2 TRBV19 - TGTGCCAGTAGTGTTACTGGACAGTTCTCTTCCTATGGCTACACCTTC CASSVTGQFSSYGYTF
- TRBJ2-1 TRBV7-2 - TGTGCCAGCAGCTTCGCATTGGGTATAGATGAGCAGTTCTTC CASSFALGIDEQFF
- TRBJ2-2 TRBV19 TRBD1 TGTGCCAGTTTTATGGGACAGGGCACCGGGGAGCTGTTTTTT CASFMGQGTGELFF
- TRBJ1-1 TRBV9 - TGTGCCAGCAGCGTAGCTGGGATCGGCGAAGCTTTCTTT CASSVAGIGEAFF
- TRBJ1-1 TRBV6-1 - TGTGCCAGCAGTGAACCCCTGGGTAGCCTGAACACTGAAGCTTTCTTT CASSEPLGSLNTEAFF
- TRBJ1-2 TRBV11-3 - TGTGCCAGCAGCTTAGATGCAACTACCTATGGCTACACCTTC CASSLDATTYGYTF
- TRBJ1-3 TRBV7-2 - TGTGCCATCTCGAATGTCCTCTCCGGAAACACCATATATTTT CAISNVLSGNTIYF
- TRBJ1-2 TRBV7-2 - TGTGCCAGCAGCTTAGAGACAGCCTTTATTGCTAACTATGGCTACACCTTC CASSLETAFIANYGYTF
- TRBJ1-4 TRBV29-1 - TGCAGCGTTACTCAGGGGTCCGAAAAACTGTTTTTT CSVTQGSEKLFF
- TRBJ1-1 TRBV27 - TGTGCCAGCAGTTTATCGGGGGGGCTGTTGACTGAAGCTTTCTTT CASSLSGGLLTEAFF
- TRBJ1-5 TRBV12-3/TRBV12-4 - TGTGCCAGCAGTTTAATAGGGCCCCAGCATTTT CASSLIGPQHF
- TRBJ2-5 TRBV6-6 - TGTGCCAGCAGGCCCCCGGGACCCCAAGAGACCCAGTACTTC CASRPPGPQETQYF
- TRBJ1-1 TRBV5-4 - TGTGCCAGCAGTCGTGCGAACACTGAAGCTTTCTTT CASSRANTEAFF
- TRBJ2-3 TRBV19 - TGTGCCAGTAGTTCCCCGAGGGTAGCGAGCACAGATACGCAGTATTTT CASSSPRVASTDTQYF
- TRBJ2-3 TRBV5-4 - TGTGCCAGCAAAGCGGATCCGAGCACAGATACGCAGTATTTT CASKADPSTDTQYF
- TRBJ1-1 TRBV6-5 TRBD1 TGTGCCAGCACTTGGACAGGGGGACACACTGAAGCTTTCTTT CASTWTGGHTEAFF